The rows below give T cell receptor beta chains drawn from one sample of a study of cytomegalovirus exposure and HLA in healthy donors. The table came from immunoSEQ multiplex PCR; TCRdb's copy has only in-frame clones and leaves some out. Among approximately 170,000 clones listed, around 85% were seen once. Material for sequencing was PBMCs. The receptors here all came from a boy aged 2-9 years in good health and CMV-seronegative. Each CDR3 is given with its conserved first and last residue. The order of the fields is CDR3 length, clone size, J gene, V gene, D gene, CDR3 protein, CDR3 DNA. D genes are given only for firm matches. Only some rows state a clone size, as once, few, many or a class for expanded clones.

length: 15
size: -
J: TRBJ2-7
V: TRBV15
D: TRBD1
CDR3: CATSRGGQASYEQYF
DNA: TGTGCCACCAGCAGAGGGGGACAGGCCTCCTACGAGCAGTACTTC

length: 16
size: -
J: TRBJ2-1
V: TRBV7-9
D: TRBD2
CDR3: CASSLERGSSYNEQFF
DNA: TGTGCCAGCAGCTTAGAGCGCGGGAGCTCCTACAATGAGCAGTTCTTC

length: 13
size: -
J: TRBJ2-5
V: TRBV5-4
D: -
CDR3: CASSFGQEETQYF
DNA: TGTGCCAGCAGCTTCGGTCAGGAAGAGACCCAGTACTTC

length: 14
size: -
J: TRBJ1-1
V: TRBV28
D: -
CDR3: CASSTGGLNTEAFF
DNA: TGTGCCAGCAGTACCGGGGGTTTGAACACTGAAGCTTTCTTT

length: 15
size: -
J: TRBJ1-1
V: TRBV10-1
D: -
CDR3: CASSESNRVGVGAFF
DNA: TGCGCCAGCAGTGAGTCGAACAGGGTAGGGGTCGGAGCTTTCTTT

length: 14
size: -
J: TRBJ2-7
V: TRBV4-1
D: -
CDR3: CASSQARTDLEQYF
DNA: TGCGCCAGCAGCCAAGCGAGGACAGACCTCGAGCAGTACTTC

length: 15
size: -
J: TRBJ2-1
V: TRBV11-2
D: -
CDR3: CASSFAGSSGNEQFF
DNA: TGTGCCAGCAGCTTTGCGGGATCCTCGGGGAATGAGCAGTTCTTC

length: 16
size: few
J: TRBJ2-3
V: TRBV13
D: TRBD1
CDR3: CASSTRTGGATDTQYF
DNA: TGTGCCAGCAGCACAAGGACAGGGGGAGCGACAGATACGCAGTATTTT

length: 17
size: -
J: TRBJ2-7
V: TRBV4-1
D: TRBD2
CDR3: CASSPQTSGDRPYEQYF
DNA: TGCGCCAGCAGCCCCCAGACTAGCGGGGACAGACCCTACGAGCAGTACTTC

length: 17
size: -
J: TRBJ2-5
V: TRBV10-1
D: -
CDR3: CASSESRRGRYQETQYF
DNA: TGCGCCAGCAGTGAGTCGAGGCGGGGACGGTACCAAGAGACCCAGTACTTC

length: 16
size: -
J: TRBJ2-2
V: TRBV7-6
D: TRBD2
CDR3: CASSASGEINTGELFF
DNA: TGTGCCAGCAGCGCTAGCGGGGAAATTAACACCGGGGAGCTGTTTTTT

length: 15
size: -
J: TRBJ1-1
V: TRBV9
D: -
CDR3: CASSVAAGLGTEAFF
DNA: TGTGCCAGCAGCGTAGCTGCGGGGCTAGGCACTGAAGCTTTCTTT

length: 14
size: -
J: TRBJ1-1
V: TRBV28
D: -
CDR3: CASTSGGASTEAFF
DNA: TGTGCCAGCACCAGTGGGGGGGCGTCCACTGAAGCTTTCTTT

length: 16
size: -
J: TRBJ1-6
V: TRBV18
D: -
CDR3: CASSPDRGGYNSPLHF
DNA: TGTGCCAGCTCACCAGATCGCGGGGGGTATAATTCACCCCTCCACTTT

length: 15
size: -
J: TRBJ1-1
V: TRBV11-2
D: -
CDR3: CASSLHGSMNTEAFF
DNA: TGTGCCAGCAGCCTTCACGGGTCGATGAACACTGAAGCTTTCTTT

length: 13
size: -
J: TRBJ1-5
V: TRBV27
D: TRBD1
CDR3: CASSFDRAGPQHF
DNA: TGTGCCAGCAGTTTTGACAGGGCAGGGCCCCAGCATTTT

length: 14
size: -
J: TRBJ1-1
V: TRBV5-1
D: -
CDR3: CASSLVRDFTEAFF
DNA: TGCGCCAGCAGCTTGGTCAGGGACTTCACTGAAGCTTTCTTT

length: 14
size: once
J: TRBJ1-1
V: TRBV7-2
D: -
CDR3: CASSKQGGYTEAFF
DNA: TGTGCCAGCAGCAAACAGGGAGGGTACACTGAAGCTTTCTTT

length: 14
size: -
J: TRBJ2-5
V: TRBV9
D: TRBD1
CDR3: CASSVGGQGREQYF
DNA: TGTGCCAGCAGCGTAGGAGGACAGGGGAGGGAGCAGTACTTC

length: 14
size: -
J: TRBJ1-5
V: TRBV7-9
D: TRBD1
CDR3: CASSSTGGGQPQHF
DNA: TGTGCCAGCAGCTCCACAGGGGGGGGACAGCCCCAGCATTTT

length: 15
size: -
J: TRBJ1-1
V: TRBV28
D: -
CDR3: CASRTTQGLNTEAFF
DNA: TGTGCCAGCAGGACCACACAGGGACTAAACACTGAAGCTTTCTTT

length: 15
size: -
J: TRBJ2-1
V: TRBV9
D: TRBD2
CDR3: CASSVGGGGYNEQFF
DNA: TGTGCCAGCAGCGTAGGCGGGGGGGGCTACAATGAGCAGTTCTTC

length: 16
size: -
J: TRBJ2-6
V: TRBV2
D: TRBD2
CDR3: CASAAGGLSGANVLTF
DNA: TGTGCCAGCGCAGCGGGGGGCCTCTCTGGGGCCAACGTCCTGACTTTC